This T cell receptor beta chain was obtained from a study of blood T cell repertoires in COVID-19. Study summary: Nucleic acid was either cDNA or gDNA, and it came from T cells, B-cell-depleted T cells, or PBMCs.

The authors' processing: Amplified reference gene primers provided the basis for estimating nucleated cell counts. Generated by immunoSEQ multiplex PCR, the TCRdb table keeps only in-frame clones and is missing some. V and J calls and clone size are those listed in that table; D and trimming were worked out from the DNA. Counted here are about 140,000 clones, around 90% occurring once; the ten biggest clones make up over 4.5%. Of note for this clone: With a much larger clone just one base away, this may be a read error. This sample includes further DNA sequences coding for the same CDR3.

In germline, CDR1 is LNHDA, CDR2 SQIVND (reference sequence). After removal of 5 bases from V and 2 bases from J, the junction contained 5 bases not matched to a gene. The CDR3 sequence is 14 residues long. The TCR was taken from a human donor in a cohort sampled during active COVID-19. What was sequenced was peripheral blood. This rearrangement joins TRBV19 to TRBJ2-7; 8 nucleotides agree with TRBD1. The CDR3 coding sequence is TGTGCCAGTAGTCCGGGGACAGGTCCCTACGAGCAGTACTTC. This gives the protein CASSPGTGPYEQYF.